The T cell receptor beta chain described here comes from a study of vaccination and CD4 T cells after COVID-19. General study results and limits: Researchers report that 304 of 307 vaccine-specific clones in convalescent patients proved spike mono-reactive.

The CDR3 is 14 amino acids. Germline CDR1 reads LNHDA; CDR2 reads SQIVND (reference sequence). Deletions cut 0 bases from V and 4 bases from J, with 10 bases between. Sample treatment: roughly 11-day PBMC culture with coronavirus spike peptide pools or control peptides (ViraFEST assay). Antigen-specific T cells were expanded with peptide pools by ViraFEST, and TCRs were then sequenced. The assay that was used to sequence DNA from cultured CD4+ T cells was the Oncomine TCR Beta short-read assay. Each CDR3 protein gets one entry after TCRdb re-called the PCR reads with MiXCR. The sample records 20,000 to 30,000 distinct CDR3 sequences, about 39% being singletons. This clonotype was detected a few times. What it binds is unknown.

This chain joins TRBV19 and TRBJ2-7; weak D call: TRBD1 (5 bases). This TCR was recovered from a human donor who had recovered from COVID-19. Sequencing input: CD4+ T cells from blood, cultured in vitro. CDR3 in amino acids: CASSIDNTGYEQYF. For the CDR3, the DNA is TGTGCCAGTAGTATAGATAACACAGGTTACGAGCAGTACTTC.